Given below is one T cell receptor (beta chain) in context. This sample is part of a study of blood T cell repertoires in COVID-19. Across the whole study: From the United States, Italy and Spain came samples of acute and convalescent COVID-19.

The CDR3 length is 16 residues. Germline loops: CDR1 MDHEN, CDR2 SYDVKM. The germline V and J ends were trimmed by 4 bases and 5 bases, with 20 bases remaining between them. The repertoire was sequenced with immunoSEQ multiplex PCR; TCRdb's copy has only in-frame clones and lacks some. The sample holds some 310,000 clones, around 92% seen once. Across about two dozen US areas, participants ranged in age from roughly 18 to 89 years. Recovered Cohort 3 donors showed two negative PCRs, clearance, or symptom resolution. The chain combines TRBV28 with TRBJ1-2, with D possibly TRBD1 on 5 matching bases. This sequence originates from a woman aged 25 to 39 who had recovered from COVID-19. Sequenced: PBMCs or T cells enriched from blood (not recorded which). CDR3 DNA: TGTGCCAGCAGTTCAGTTTTTACAGGTCGGCAGTATGGCTACACCTTC. This encodes CASSSVFTGRQYGYTF.